One and the same sample provided the 6 T cell receptor beta chains below, sequenced in a study of CXCR3-negative and CXCR3-positive naive CD8 T cells. Carrying UMI labels, the TRB cDNA libraries were prepared through 5' RACE. Each CDR3 protein gets one entry in TCRdb, which reprocessed the 5' RACE reads and gives no DNA. The repertoire table contains 45,000 or so distinct CDR3 sequences. Sequencing was done on a sample of naive CXCR3- CD8+ T cells from blood. The subset was: CD45RO-CCR7+CD27+CD95- naive CD8+ T cells lacking CXCR3 (TNR3-). These receptors were collected from a human donor in good health. Some clones in this sample may be carry-over from other donors' samples.

The chain links TRBV4-1 to TRBJ1-6; TCRdb indicates TRBD1, and absent DNA this call remains unverified. The germline V gene encodes CDR1 MGHRA and CDR2 YSYEKL. The CDR3 contains 15 residues. The CDR3 here is CASSQALSRGSPLHF.

The chain employs TRBV29-1 and TRBJ2-1; the D gene TCRdb calls, TRBD1, cannot be checked with no DNA. This CDR3 comprises 15 residues. Germline assignment: CDR1 SQVTM and CDR2 ANQGSEA. The CDR3: CSVEDPGSSYNEQFF.

This chain joins TRBV6-2 or TRBV6-3 and TRBJ2-1; the D gene TCRdb calls, TRBD1, cannot be checked with no DNA. CDR3 size: 12 residues. Germline values: CDR1 MNHEY, CDR2 SVGEGT. CDR3 residues: CASSYNLGDPFF.

This chain links TRBV27 with TRBJ2-6; TCRdb returns TRBD1, unconfirmable since there is no DNA. Germline CDR1 is MNHEY and CDR2 is SMNVEV (reference sequence). This CDR3 spans 16 amino acids. The chain's CDR3 is CASSPRGPAGANVLTF.

The rearrangement joins TRBV29-1 to TRBJ2-1; the D call of TRBD2 rests on TCRdb alone, since no DNA is present to check it. The V gene's germline CDR1 is SQVTM and CDR2 ANQGSEA. This CDR3 has 13 amino acids. CDR3 residues: CSVASGRADEQFF.

The chain employs TRBV9 and TRBJ1-1; the TCRdb D gene call, TRBD1, has no DNA to confirm it. Germline V lookup: CDR1 SGDLS, CDR2 YYNGEE. This CDR3 contains 16 residues. CDR3 region: CASSARDRGQNTEAFF. The entire variable domain, with the rest obtained from reference TRBV9 and TRBJ1-1, is as follows: DSGVTQTPKHLITATGQRVTLRCSPRSGDLSVYWYQQSLDQGLQFLIQYYNGEERAKGNILERFSAQQFPDLHSELNLSSLELGDSALYFCASSARDRGQNTEAFFGQGTRLTVV.